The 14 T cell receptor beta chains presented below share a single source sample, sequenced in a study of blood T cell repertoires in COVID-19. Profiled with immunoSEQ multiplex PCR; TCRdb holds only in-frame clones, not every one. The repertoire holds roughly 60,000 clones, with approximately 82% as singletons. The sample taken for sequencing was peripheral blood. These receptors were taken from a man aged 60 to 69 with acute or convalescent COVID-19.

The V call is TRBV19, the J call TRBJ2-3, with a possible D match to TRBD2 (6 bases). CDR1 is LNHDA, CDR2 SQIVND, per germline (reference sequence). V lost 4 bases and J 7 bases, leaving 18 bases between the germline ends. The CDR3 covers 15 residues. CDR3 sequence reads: CASSTLTGERNTQYF. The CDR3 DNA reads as TGTGCCAGTAGTACCCTAACGGGGGAAAGGAATACGCAGTATTTT.

CDR3 sequence (DNA): TGTGCCAGCCTAAACGAAGCCAGGGTTAAGGGCGGCTACACCTTC. It is translated as CASLNEARVKGGYTF. The chain carries TRBV19 and TRBJ1-2; perhaps TRBD1 as D (5 bases). The CDR3 has 15 amino acids. The germline V gene has CDR1 LNHDA and CDR2 SQIVND (reference sequence). The ends were cut back, 9 bases at V and 8 bases at J, with 25 bases in the middle. Complete variable domain (other parts from reference TRBV19 and TRBJ1-2): DGGITQSPKYLFRKEGQNVTLSCEQNLNHDAMYWYRQDPGQGLRLIYYSQIVNDFQKGDIAEGYSVSREKKESFPLTVTSAQKNPTAFYLCASLNEARVKGGYTFGSGTRLTVV.

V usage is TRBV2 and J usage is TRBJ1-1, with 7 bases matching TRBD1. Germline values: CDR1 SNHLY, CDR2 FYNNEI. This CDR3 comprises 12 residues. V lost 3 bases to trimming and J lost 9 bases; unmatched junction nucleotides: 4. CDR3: CASSDGTEKAFF. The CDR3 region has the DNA TGTGCCAGCAGTGATGGGACAGAAAAAGCTTTCTTT.

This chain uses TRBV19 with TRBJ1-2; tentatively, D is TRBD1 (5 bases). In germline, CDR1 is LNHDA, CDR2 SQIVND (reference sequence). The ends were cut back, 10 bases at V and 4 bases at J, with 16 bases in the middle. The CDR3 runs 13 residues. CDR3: CATFRARSYGYTF. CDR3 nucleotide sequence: TGTGCCACTTTCAGGGCTCGCAGCTATGGCTACACCTTC.

The CDR3 DNA is TGTGCCAGCTCCTATGGTAGTGAGCAGTTCTTC. Translating gives CASSYGSEQFF. The chain links TRBV18 to TRBJ2-1; no definite D call. The CDR3 length is 11 residues. Germline V gives CDR1 KGHSH, CDR2 LQKENI. Trimming left V 6 bases short and J 9 bases short, with 9 bases between.

The CDR3 here is CASSINPAEAYEQYF. The CDR3 region has the DNA TGTGCCAGCAGTATCAACCCCGCTGAGGCGTACGAGCAGTACTTC. The chain couples TRBV6-6 to TRBJ2-7; D not resolved. Trimming shortened V by 5 bases and J by 4 bases, and 18 bases separated the two germline ends. This CDR3 comprises 15 residues. The germline CDR1 and CDR2 sequences are MNHNY and SVGAGI (reference sequence).

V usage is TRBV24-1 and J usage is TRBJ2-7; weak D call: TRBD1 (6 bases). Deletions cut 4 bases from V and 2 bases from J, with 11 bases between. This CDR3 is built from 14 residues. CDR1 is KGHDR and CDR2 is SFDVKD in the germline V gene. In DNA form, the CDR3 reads TGTGCCACCAGTGAACAGGGTGTACCCTACGAGCAGTACTTC. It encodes CATSEQGVPYEQYF.

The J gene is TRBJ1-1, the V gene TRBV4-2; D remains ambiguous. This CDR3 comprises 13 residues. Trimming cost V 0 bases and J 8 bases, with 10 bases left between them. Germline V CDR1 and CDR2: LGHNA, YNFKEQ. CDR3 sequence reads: CASSQDLNSEAFF. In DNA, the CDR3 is TGTGCCAGCAGCCAAGATTTGAACAGCGAAGCTTTCTTT.

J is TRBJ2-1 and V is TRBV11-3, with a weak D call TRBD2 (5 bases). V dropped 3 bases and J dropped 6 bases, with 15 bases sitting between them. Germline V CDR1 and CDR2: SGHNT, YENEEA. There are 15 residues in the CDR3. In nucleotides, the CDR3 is TGTGCCAGCAGCTTCAGTCGGGGTGTCCGCAATGAGCAGTTCTTC. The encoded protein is CASSFSRGVRNEQFF.

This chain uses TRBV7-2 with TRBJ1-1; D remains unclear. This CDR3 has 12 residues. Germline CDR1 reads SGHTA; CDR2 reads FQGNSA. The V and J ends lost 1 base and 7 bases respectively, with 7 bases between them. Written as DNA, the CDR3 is TGTGCCAGCAGCTTAGTCGGACTTGAAGCTTTCTTT. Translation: CASSLVGLEAFF.

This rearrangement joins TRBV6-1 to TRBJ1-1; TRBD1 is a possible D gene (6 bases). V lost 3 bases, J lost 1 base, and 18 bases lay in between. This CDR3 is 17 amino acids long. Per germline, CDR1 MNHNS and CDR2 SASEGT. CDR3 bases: TGTGCCAGCAGTGAGGGAACAGGGTACATCCCGAACACTGAAGCTTTCTTT. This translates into CASSEGTGYIPNTEAFF.

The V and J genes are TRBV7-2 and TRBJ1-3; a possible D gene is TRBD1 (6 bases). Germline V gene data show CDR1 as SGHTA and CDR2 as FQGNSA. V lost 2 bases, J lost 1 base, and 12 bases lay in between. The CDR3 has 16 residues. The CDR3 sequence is CASSLRTATSGNTIYF. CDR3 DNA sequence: TGTGCCAGCAGCTTAAGGACAGCCACTTCTGGAAACACCATATATTTT.

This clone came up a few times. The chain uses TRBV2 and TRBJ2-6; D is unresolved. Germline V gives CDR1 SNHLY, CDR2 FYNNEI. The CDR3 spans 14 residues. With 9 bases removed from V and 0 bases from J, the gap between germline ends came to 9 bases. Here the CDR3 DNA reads TGTGCCAGTGGAACGGGCTCTGGGGCCAACGTCCTGACTTTC. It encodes CASGTGSGANVLTF.

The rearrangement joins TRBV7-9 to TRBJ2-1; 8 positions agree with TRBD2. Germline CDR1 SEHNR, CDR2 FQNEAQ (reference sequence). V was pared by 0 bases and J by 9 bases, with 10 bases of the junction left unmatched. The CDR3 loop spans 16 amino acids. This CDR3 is CASSLALGLVQGEQFF. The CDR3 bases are TGTGCCAGCAGCTTAGCGCTGGGACTAGTACAGGGTGAGCAGTTCTTC. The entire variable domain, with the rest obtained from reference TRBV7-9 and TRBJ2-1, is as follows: DTGVSQNPRHKITKRGQNVTFRCDPISEHNRLYWYRQTLGQGPEFLTYFQNEAQLEKSRLLSDRFSAERPKGSFSTLEIQRTEQGDSAMYLCASSLALGLVQGEQFFGPGTRLTVL.